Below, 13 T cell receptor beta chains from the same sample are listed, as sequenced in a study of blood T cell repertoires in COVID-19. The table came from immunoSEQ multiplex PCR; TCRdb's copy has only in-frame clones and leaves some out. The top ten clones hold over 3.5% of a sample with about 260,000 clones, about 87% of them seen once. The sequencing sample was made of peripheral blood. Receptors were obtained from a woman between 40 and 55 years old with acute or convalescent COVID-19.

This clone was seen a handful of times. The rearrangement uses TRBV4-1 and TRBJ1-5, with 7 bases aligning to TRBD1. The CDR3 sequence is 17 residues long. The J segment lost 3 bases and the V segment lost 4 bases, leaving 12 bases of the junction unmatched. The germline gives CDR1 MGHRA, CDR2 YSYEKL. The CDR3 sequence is CASSPEDRVGHNQPQHF. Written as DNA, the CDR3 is TGCGCCAGCAGCCCGGAAGACAGGGTTGGCCACAATCAGCCCCAGCATTTT.

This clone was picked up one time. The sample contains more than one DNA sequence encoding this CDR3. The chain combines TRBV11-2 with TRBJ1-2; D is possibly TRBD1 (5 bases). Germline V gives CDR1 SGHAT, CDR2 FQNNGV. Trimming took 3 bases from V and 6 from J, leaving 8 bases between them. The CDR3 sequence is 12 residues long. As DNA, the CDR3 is TGTGCCAGCAGCTTCGAAGGGGATGGCTACACCTTC. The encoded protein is CASSFEGDGYTF. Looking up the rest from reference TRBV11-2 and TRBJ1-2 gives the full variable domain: EAGVAQSPRYKIIEKRQSVAFWCNPISGHATLYWYQQILGQGPKLLIQFQNNGVVDDSQLPKDRFSAERLKGVDSTLKIQPAKLEDSAVYLCASSFEGDGYTFGSGTRLTVV.

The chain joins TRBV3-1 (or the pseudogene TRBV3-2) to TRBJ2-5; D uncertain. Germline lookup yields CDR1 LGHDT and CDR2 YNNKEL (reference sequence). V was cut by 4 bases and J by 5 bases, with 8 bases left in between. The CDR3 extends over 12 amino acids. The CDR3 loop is CASSRLSETQYF. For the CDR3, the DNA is TGTGCCAGCAGCCGTCTATCGGAGACCCAGTACTTC.

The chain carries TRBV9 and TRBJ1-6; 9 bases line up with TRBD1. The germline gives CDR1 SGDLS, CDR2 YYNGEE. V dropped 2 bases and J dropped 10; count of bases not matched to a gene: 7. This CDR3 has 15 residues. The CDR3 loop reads CASSVRTGAGSPLHF. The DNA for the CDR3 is TGTGCCAGCAGCGTTCGGACAGGGGCGGGCTCACCCCTCCACTTT. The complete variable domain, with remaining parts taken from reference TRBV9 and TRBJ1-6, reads DSGVTQTPKHLITATGQRVTLRCSPRSGDLSVYWYQQSLDQGLQFLIQYYNGEERAKGNILERFSAQQFPDLHSELNLSSLELGDSALYFCASSVRTGAGSPLHFGNGTRLTVT.

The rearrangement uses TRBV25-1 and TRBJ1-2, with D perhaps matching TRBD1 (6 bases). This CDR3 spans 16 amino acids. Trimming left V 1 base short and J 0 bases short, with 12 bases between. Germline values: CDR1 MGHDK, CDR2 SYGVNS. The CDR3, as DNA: TGTGCCAGCAGTGAATTGGCAGGGGACACTAACTATGGCTACACCTTC. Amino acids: CASSELAGDTNYGYTF.

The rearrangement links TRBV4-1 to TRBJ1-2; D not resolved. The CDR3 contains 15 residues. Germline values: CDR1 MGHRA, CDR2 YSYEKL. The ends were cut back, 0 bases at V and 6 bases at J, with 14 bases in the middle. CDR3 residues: CASSQEYLLGDGYTF. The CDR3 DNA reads TGCGCCAGCAGCCAAGAGTACCTCCTCGGAGATGGCTACACCTTC.

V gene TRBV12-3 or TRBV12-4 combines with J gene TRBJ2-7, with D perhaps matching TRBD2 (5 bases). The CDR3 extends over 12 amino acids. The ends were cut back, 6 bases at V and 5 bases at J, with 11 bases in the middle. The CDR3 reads CASSRRGDEQYV. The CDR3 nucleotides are TGTGCCAGCAGCCGTCGGGGAGACGAGCAGTACGTC.

In DNA, the CDR3 is TGCGCCAGCAGCTTGGGTCCGGGACTAGGCACCGGGGAGCTGTTTTTT. This encodes CASSLGPGLGTGELFF. V gene TRBV5-1 combines with J gene TRBJ2-2, with 8 bases aligning to TRBD2. In germline, CDR1 is SGHRS, CDR2 YFSETQ. With V trimmed by 0 bases and J by 4 bases, 5 bases remained unmatched. This CDR3 region has 16 residues.

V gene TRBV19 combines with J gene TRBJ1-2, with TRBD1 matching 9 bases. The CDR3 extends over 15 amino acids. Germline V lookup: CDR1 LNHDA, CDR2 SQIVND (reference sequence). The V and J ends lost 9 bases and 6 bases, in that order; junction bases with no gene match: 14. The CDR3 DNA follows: TGTGCCAGCCGCGACTGGGGACAGGGCGGAGATGGCTACACCTTC. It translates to CASRDWGQGGDGYTF. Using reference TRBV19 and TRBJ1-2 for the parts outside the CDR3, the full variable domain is DGGITQSPKYLFRKEGQNVTLSCEQNLNHDAMYWYRQDPGQGLRLIYYSQIVNDFQKGDIAEGYSVSREKKESFPLTVTSAQKNPTAFYLCASRDWGQGGDGYTFGSGTRLTVV.

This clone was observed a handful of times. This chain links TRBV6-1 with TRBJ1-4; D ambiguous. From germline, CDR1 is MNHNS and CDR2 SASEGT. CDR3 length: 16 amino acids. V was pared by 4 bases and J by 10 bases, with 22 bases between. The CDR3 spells CASSGPSAAPTGKLFF. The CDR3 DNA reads TGTGCCAGCAGTGGCCCCTCCGCGGCCCCGACGGGAAAACTGTTTTTT.

The CDR3 loop reads CAISENRGRPFSGNTIYF. The CDR3 DNA follows: TGTGCCATCAGTGAGAATAGGGGGCGTCCTTTCTCTGGAAACACCATATATTTT. The chain couples TRBV10-3 to TRBJ1-3; 7 nucleotides line up with TRBD1. This CDR3 region has 18 residues. Trimming removed 2 bases from V and 0 bases from J; junction bases left unmatched: 10. Germline values: CDR1 ENHRY, CDR2 SYGVKD.

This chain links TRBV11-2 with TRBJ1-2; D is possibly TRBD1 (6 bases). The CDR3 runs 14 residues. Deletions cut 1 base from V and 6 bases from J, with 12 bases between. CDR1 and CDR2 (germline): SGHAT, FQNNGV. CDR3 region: CASSLGYSGDGYTF. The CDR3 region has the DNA TGTGCCAGCAGCTTAGGATATTCAGGGGATGGCTACACCTTC.

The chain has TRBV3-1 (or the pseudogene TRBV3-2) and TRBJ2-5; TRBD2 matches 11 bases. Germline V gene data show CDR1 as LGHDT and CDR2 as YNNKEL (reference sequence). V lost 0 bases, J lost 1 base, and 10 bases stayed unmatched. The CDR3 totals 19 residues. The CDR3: CASSQDWASGGSAQETQYF. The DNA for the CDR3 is TGTGCCAGCAGCCAAGATTGGGCTAGCGGGGGGTCAGCCCAAGAGACCCAGTACTTC.